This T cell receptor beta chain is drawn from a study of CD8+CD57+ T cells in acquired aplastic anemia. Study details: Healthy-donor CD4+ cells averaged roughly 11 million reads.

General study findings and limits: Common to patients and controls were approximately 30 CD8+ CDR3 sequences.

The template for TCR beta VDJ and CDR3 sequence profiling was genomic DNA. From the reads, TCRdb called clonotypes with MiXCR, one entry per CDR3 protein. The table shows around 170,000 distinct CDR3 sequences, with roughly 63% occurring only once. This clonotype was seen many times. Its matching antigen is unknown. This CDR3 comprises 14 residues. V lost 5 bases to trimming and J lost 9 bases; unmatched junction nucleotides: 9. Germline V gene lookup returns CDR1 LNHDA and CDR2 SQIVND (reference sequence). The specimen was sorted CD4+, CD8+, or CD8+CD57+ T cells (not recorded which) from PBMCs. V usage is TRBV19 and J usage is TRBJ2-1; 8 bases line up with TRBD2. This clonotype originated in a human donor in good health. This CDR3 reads CASSPGRDLGEQFF. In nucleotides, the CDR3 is TGTGCCAGTAGTCCCGGGAGGGATCTGGGTGAGCAGTTCTTC.